This T cell receptor beta chain was sequenced during a study of blood T cell repertoires in COVID-19. About the study: The samples span acute and convalescent COVID-19 from the United States, Italy and Spain.

Sequenced by immunoSEQ multiplex PCR; TCRdb stores in-frame clones only, minus some. The sample yields 180,000 or so clones, about four fifths seen once. The CDR3 totals 16 residues. CDR1 is SGHTA, CDR2 FQGTGA, per germline. V lost 2 bases, J lost 3 bases, and 7 bases stayed unmatched. The chain employs TRBV7-3 and TRBJ2-3; 8 positions agree with TRBD2. The sample was peripheral blood. The clonotype comes from a woman between 35 and 50 years old with COVID-19, enrolled during active disease. The CDR3 nucleotides read TGTGCCAGCAGCTTAGGGGCGGGAGGAGGAACAGATACGCAGTATTTT. Amino acids: CASSLGAGGGTDTQYF. Full variable domain (remainder filled in from reference TRBV7-3 and TRBJ2-3): GAGVSQTPSNKVTEKGKYVELRCDPISGHTALYWYRQSLGQGPEFLIYFQGTGAADDSGLPNDRFFAVRPEGSVSTLKIQRTERGDSAVYLCASSLGAGGGTDTQYFGPGTRLTVL.